These 9 T cell receptor beta chains originate from one sample sequenced in a study of PD-1 blockade in classical Hodgkin lymphoma (dated by TCRdb to 2018 to 2021). The sample's time point label, decoded: cycle 4 day 1 (C4D1), after 5 to 7 weeks of nivolumab. Every trial patient had relapsed after autologous stem cell transplantation, and cohorts A, B and C differed in prior brentuximab vedotin exposure. Library preparation was by the immunoSEQ multiplex PCR assay. TCRdb mirrors the immuneACCESS table, restricted to in-frame sequences. Some clones are absent from its copies; in checked studies, under half trace to an unresolved V gene, and the reason for the others is unknown. The sample table lists roughly 42,000 clones, around two thirds of them with a count of one. The biggest ten clones account for approximately 2.4% of the sample. The material was peripheral blood mononuclear cells (PBMCs), obtained before the fourth cycle of nivolumab. The receptor set was obtained from a human donor with classical Hodgkin lymphoma.

The genes are TRBV5-4 and TRBJ2-1; 9 bases align to TRBD1. V trimming: 5 bases; J trimming: 3 bases; junction bases outside the gene matches: 3. Germline values: CDR1 SGHNT, CDR2 YYREEE (reference sequence). CDR3 length equals 14 residues. CDR3 sequence: CASRAGQGYNEQFF. The CDR3 region has the DNA TGTGCCAGCAGGGCGGGACAGGGCTACAATGAGCAGTTCTTC.

The J gene is TRBJ2-5, the V gene TRBV7-2, with unresolved D. The ends were cut back, 5 bases at V and 7 bases at J, with 14 bases in the middle. Germline values: CDR1 SGHTA, CDR2 FQGNSA. This CDR3 region has 13 residues. CDR3: CASSPVHGMTQYF. CDR3 nucleotide sequence: TGTGCCAGCAGCCCAGTCCATGGGATGACCCAGTACTTC.

This clone was seen only once. The chain employs TRBV14 and TRBJ2-1; D gene ambiguous. Germline CDR1 and CDR2: SGHDN and FVKESK. The CDR3 has 13 amino acids. V lost 3 bases and J 3 bases, leaving 6 bases between the germline ends. The CDR3 bases are TGTGCCAGCAGCCACATAGACTACAATGAGCAGTTCTTC. Its protein product is CASSHIDYNEQFF.

The chain has TRBV27 and TRBJ2-5, with 8 positions matching TRBD1. V lost 2 bases, J lost 4 bases, and 6 bases stayed unmatched. The CDR3 loop spans 15 amino acids. In germline, CDR1 is MNHEY, CDR2 SMNVEV (reference sequence). Written as DNA, the CDR3 is TGTGCCAGCAGTTTAGACAGGGGTATGATAGAGACCCAGTACTTC. Its protein product is CASSLDRGMIETQYF.

The gene calls are TRBV4-1 and TRBJ1-6; D gene ambiguous. The CDR3 covers 16 residues. The germline V gene has CDR1 MGHRA and CDR2 YSYEKL. V was clipped by 0 bases and J by 7 bases, with 13 bases between them. In DNA form, the CDR3 reads TGCGCCAGCAGCCAAGAGGCACACACACTCAATTCACCCCTCCACTTT. Residues: CASSQEAHTLNSPLHF.

This chain joins TRBV7-9 and TRBJ1-1; TRBD1 might be the D (6 bases). Germline CDR1 SEHNR, CDR2 FQNEAQ (reference sequence). This CDR3 spans 15 amino acids. The ends were cut back, 4 bases at V and 3 bases at J, with 15 bases in the middle. In DNA, the CDR3 is TGTGCCAGCAGCTACCTACAGGGAGCGTACACTGAAGCTTTCTTT. It encodes CASSYLQGAYTEAFF. Together with reference TRBV7-9 and TRBJ1-1, the CDR3 gives the full variable domain: DTGVSQNPRHKITKRGQNVTFRCDPISEHNRLYWYRQTLGQGPEFLTYFQNEAQLEKSRLLSDRFSAERPKGSFSTLEIQRTEQGDSAMYLCASSYLQGAYTEAFFGQGTRLTVV.

The V call is TRBV5-1, the J call TRBJ2-3, with a possible D match to TRBD2 (6 bases). Per the germline V gene, CDR1 is SGHRS and CDR2 is YFSETQ. The CDR3 runs to 14 residues. V was pared by 0 bases and J by 2 bases, with 7 bases between. CDR3 DNA: TGCGCCAGCAGCTTGGGACTAGTCACAGATACGCAGTATTTT. This sequence encodes CASSLGLVTDTQYF.

The chain combines TRBV27 with TRBJ2-5; TRBD2 aligns across 7 bases. The germline V gene has CDR1 MNHEY and CDR2 SMNVEV (reference sequence). Trimming took 3 bases from V and 5 from J; bases not matched to a gene: 6. The CDR3 extends over 14 amino acids. Written as DNA, the CDR3 is TGTGCCAGCAGTTTCGCGGGGGAAGGGGAGACCCAGTACTTC. This gives the protein CASSFAGEGETQYF.

The chain has TRBV5-4 and TRBJ2-1, with TRBD1 identical over 7 bases. This CDR3 has 14 amino acids. Germline V gives CDR1 SGHNT, CDR2 YYREEE (reference sequence). The CDR3 nucleotides are TGTGCAACGGGGACAGACCCCAGGGACAATGAGCAGTTCTTC. The encoded protein is CATGTDPRDNEQFF. The variable domain in full, with the rest retrieved from reference TRBV5-4 and TRBJ2-1, is ETGVTQSPTHLIKTRGQQVTLRCSSQSGHNTVSWYQQALGQGPQFIFQYYREEENGRGNFPPRFSGLQFPNYSSELNVNALELDDSALYLCATGTDPRDNEQFFGPGTRLTVL.